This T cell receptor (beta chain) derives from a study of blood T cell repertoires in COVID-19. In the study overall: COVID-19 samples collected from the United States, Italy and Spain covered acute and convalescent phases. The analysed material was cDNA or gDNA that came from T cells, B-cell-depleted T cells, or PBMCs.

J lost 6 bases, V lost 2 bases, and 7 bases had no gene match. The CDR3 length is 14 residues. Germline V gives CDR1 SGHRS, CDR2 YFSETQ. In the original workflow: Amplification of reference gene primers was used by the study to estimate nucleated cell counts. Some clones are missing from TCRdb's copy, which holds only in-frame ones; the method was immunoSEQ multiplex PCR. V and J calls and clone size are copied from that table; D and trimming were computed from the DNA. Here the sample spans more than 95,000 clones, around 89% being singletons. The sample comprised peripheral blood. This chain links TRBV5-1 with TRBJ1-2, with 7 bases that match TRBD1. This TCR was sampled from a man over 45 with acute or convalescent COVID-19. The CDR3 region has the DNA TGCGCCAGCAGCTTAGGACAGGTTAGAAATGGCTACACCTTC. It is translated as CASSLGQVRNGYTF. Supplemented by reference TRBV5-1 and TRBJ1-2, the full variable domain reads KAGVTQTPRYLIKTRGQQVTLSCSPISGHRSVSWYQQTPGQGLQFLFEYFSETQRNKGNFPGRFSGRQFSNSRSEMNVSTLELGDSALYLCASSLGQVRNGYTFGSGTRLTVV.